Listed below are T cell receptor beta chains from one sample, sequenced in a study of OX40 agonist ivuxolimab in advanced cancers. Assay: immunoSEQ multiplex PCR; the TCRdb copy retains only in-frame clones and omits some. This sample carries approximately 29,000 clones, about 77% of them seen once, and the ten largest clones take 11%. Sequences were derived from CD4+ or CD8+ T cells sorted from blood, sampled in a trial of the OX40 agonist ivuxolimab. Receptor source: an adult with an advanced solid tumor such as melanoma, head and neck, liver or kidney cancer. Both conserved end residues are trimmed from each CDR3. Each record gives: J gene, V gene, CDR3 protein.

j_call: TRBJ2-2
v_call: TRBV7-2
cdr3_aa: ASSLDTTGTGELF

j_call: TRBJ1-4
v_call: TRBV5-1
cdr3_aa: ASSRTDATNEKLF

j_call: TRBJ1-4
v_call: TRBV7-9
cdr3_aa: ASSLATGNEKLF

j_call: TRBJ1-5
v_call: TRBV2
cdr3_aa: ASSDPGGMSPQH

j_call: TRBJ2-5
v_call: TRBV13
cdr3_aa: ASSPRGSGGNQETQY

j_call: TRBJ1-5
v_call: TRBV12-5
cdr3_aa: ASGLVGPQH

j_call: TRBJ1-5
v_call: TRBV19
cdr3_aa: ASSWDRGYGNQPQH

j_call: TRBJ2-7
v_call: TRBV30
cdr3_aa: AWSQTWEQY

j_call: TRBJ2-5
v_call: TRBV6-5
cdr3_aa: ASSSGGETQY

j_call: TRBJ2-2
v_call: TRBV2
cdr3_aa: ASSAGLAGVTGELF

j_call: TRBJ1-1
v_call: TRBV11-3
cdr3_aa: ASSLTGRLGTEAF

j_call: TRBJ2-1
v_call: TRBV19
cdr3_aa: ASIGQGALNEQF

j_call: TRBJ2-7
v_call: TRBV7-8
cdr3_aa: ASTQGGFSYEQY

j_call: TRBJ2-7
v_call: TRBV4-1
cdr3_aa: ASSHGTVGYEQY

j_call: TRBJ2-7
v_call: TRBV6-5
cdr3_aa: ASSYSGTYEQY

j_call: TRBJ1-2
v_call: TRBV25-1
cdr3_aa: ASSLTPGRYGYT

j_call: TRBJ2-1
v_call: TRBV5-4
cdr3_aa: ASSATSGDYNEQF

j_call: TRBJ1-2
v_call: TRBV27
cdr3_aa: ASSSTIFVGGYT

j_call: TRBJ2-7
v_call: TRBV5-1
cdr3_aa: ASSSGPLDEQY

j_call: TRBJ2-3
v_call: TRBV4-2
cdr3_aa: ASSQAGGGTDTQY

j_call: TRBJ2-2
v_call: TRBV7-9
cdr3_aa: ASSRRGTGGAGELF

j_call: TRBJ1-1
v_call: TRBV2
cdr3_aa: ASSSSVGEAF

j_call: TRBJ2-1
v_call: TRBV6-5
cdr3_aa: ASTSLGQGYNEQF

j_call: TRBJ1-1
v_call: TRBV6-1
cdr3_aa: ASSEEIRTYVWGPNTEAF

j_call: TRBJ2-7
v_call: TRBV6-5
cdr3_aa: ASSYSWGDSYEQY

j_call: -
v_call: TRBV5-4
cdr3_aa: ATGTGAYEQY

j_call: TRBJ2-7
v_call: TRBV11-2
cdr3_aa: ASSSLQGRGAYEQY

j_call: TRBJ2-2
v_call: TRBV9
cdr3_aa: ASSVEEGRNAGELF

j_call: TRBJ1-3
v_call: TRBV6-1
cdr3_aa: ASGGMSGNTIY

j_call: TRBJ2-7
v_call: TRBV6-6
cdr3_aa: ASSYRGHSYEQY

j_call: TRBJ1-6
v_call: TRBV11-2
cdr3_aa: ASSLTGVLSPLH

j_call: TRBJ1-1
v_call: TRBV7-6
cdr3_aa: ASSLGTGGRNTEAF

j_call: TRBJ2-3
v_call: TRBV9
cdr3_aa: ASSARPDGADTQY

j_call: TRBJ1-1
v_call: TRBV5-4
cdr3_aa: ASSPNPDNSEAF

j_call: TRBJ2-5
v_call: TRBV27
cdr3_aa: ASSLVSSGTQY

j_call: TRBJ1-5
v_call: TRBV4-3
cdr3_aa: ASSQDPFQPQH

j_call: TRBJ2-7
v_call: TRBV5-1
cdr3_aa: ASATGPIDEQY